These T cell receptor beta chains were read from a single sample in a study of CD8+ T cells in alopecia areata. Repertoires were generated with immunoSEQ multiplex PCR, while TCRdb's copy carries only in-frame clones and drops some. The table has a few hundred thousand clones, roughly two thirds seen once. This specimen was CD4+ T cells sorted from blood, taken at week 0. Every receptor here comes from a human donor with alopecia areata. The CDR3 runs from the conserved cysteine through the conserved F or W. A D gene is named only where the DNA matches it firmly. Only part of the rows carry a size: once, few, many, or a class if the clone is expanded.

DNA: TGCAGCGTTAAGGGGAATGAAAAACTGTTTTTT; CDR3: CSVKGNEKLFF; J: TRBJ1-4; V: TRBV29-1; size: .; D: .
DNA: TGTGCCAGCAGGGCGACTAGCGGGGGTTCCTACGAGCAGTACTTC; CDR3: CASRATSGGSYEQYF; J: TRBJ2-7; V: TRBV2; size: .; D: TRBD2
DNA: TGCAGCGTTGACCCGGGTCCCGAGACAGGGAGCACAGATACGCAGTATTTT; CDR3: CSVDPGPETGSTDTQYF; J: TRBJ2-3; V: TRBV29-1; size: few; D: TRBD1
DNA: TGTGCCTTGGGGGAAAAGGGAAATAATTCACCCCTCCACTTT; CDR3: CALGEKGNNSPLHF; J: TRBJ1-6; V: TRBV30; size: .; D: .
DNA: TGTGCCACCACACAGGAACGGGGCCTTACCTATGGCTACACCTTC; CDR3: CATTQERGLTYGYTF; J: TRBJ1-2; V: TRBV15; size: .; D: .
DNA: TGCAGCGTTCGGTACAGGGCGGGCTCCTACGAGCAGTACTTC; CDR3: CSVRYRAGSYEQYF; J: TRBJ2-7; V: TRBV29-1; size: .; D: .
DNA: TGTGCCAGCAGTGCCTCATCGTTGGGTTCCTACGAGCAGTACTTC; CDR3: CASSASSLGSYEQYF; J: TRBJ2-7; V: TRBV6-1; size: .; D: .
DNA: TGCGCCAGCAGCTTGGGAACAGGGGGCCCAGATACGCAGTATTTT; CDR3: CASSLGTGGPDTQYF; J: TRBJ2-3; V: TRBV5-1; size: .; D: TRBD1
DNA: TGTGCCAGCACCCGGTGGGGGGCAAACACTGAAGCTTTCTTT; CDR3: CASTRWGANTEAFF; J: TRBJ1-1; V: TRBV14; size: .; D: .
DNA: TGTGCCAGCAGCCCCCCGGGACAACCGAACACCGGGGAGCTGTTTTTT; CDR3: CASSPPGQPNTGELFF; J: TRBJ2-2; V: TRBV9; size: .; D: .
DNA: TGCAGCGTTCTTTTTTGGGGTGGCTACACCTTC; CDR3: CSVLFWGGYTF; J: TRBJ1-2; V: TRBV29-1; size: few; D: .
DNA: TGTGCCAGCAGCTTAGGGCCCAGCTCCTACGAGCAGTACTTC; CDR3: CASSLGPSSYEQYF; J: TRBJ2-7; V: TRBV13; size: .; D: .
DNA: TGTGCCAGTCGCGCAACCGGACAGGTTAACTATGGCTACACCTTC; CDR3: CASRATGQVNYGYTF; J: TRBJ1-2; V: TRBV19; size: few; D: TRBD1
DNA: TGTGCCAGCAGCCAAACAGGCTCCGGGACCGGGGAGCTGTTTTTT; CDR3: CASSQTGSGTGELFF; J: TRBJ2-2; V: TRBV27; size: .; D: .
DNA: TGTGCCAGTAGTATCTCCGGGGAAAATGGCTACACCTTC; CDR3: CASSISGENGYTF; J: TRBJ1-2; V: TRBV19; size: few; D: .